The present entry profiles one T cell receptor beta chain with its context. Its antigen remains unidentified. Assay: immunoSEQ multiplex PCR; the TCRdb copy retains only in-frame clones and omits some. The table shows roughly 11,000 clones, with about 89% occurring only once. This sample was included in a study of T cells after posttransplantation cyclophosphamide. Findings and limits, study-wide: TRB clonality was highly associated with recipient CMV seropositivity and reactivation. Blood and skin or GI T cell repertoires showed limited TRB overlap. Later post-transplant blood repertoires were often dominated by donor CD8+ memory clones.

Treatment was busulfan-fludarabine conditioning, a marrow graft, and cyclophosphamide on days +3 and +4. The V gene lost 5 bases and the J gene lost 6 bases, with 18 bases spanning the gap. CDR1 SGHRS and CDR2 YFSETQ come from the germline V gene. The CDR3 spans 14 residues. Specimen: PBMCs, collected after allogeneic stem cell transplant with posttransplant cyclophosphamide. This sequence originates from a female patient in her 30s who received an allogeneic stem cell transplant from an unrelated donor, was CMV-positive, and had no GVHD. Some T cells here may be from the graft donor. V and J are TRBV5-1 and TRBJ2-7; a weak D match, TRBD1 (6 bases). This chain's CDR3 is CASRIVLQGSEQYF. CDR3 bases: TGCGCCAGCAGGATTGTCCTCCAGGGGAGCGAGCAGTACTTC.